Presented here are 7 T cell receptor beta chains from one specimen sequenced in a study of T cell responses to AZD1222 COVID-19 vaccine. The method was immunoSEQ multiplex PCR; TCRdb's version includes in-frame clones alone and lacks a portion of them. Of approximately 100,000 clones listed, over 75% are singletons. The sample was peripheral blood, taken on day 0 of AZD1222 vaccination. The origin of the receptors is an adult in good health.

V usage is TRBV5-6 and J usage is TRBJ2-6; D uncertain. In germline, CDR1 is SGHDT, CDR2 YYEEEE. The V gene lost 0 bases and the J gene lost 0 bases, with 4 bases spanning the gap. The CDR3 length is 15 residues. The CDR3 loop reads CASSLGSSGANVLTF. The CDR3 DNA sequence: TGTGCCAGCAGCTTGGGTAGCTCTGGGGCCAACGTCCTGACTTTC.

The chain recombines TRBV6-1 with TRBJ1-2; the D is unclear. Trimming cost V 2 bases and J 7 bases, with 2 bases left between them. This CDR3 is built from 10 residues. Germline V lookup: CDR1 MNHNS, CDR2 SASEGT. In DNA form, the CDR3 reads TGTGCCAGCAGTGAATCTGGCTACACCTTC. Protein: CASSESGYTF.

The gene calls are TRBV19 and TRBJ2-7, with D unresolved. Germline V gene sequence: CDR1 LNHDA, CDR2 SQIVND (reference sequence). Trimming pared 11 bases from V and 4 bases from J, leaving 18 bases between. The CDR3 is 13 amino acids. CDR3 nucleotides: TGTGCCTCCCGGGCCCACTCTTCGTACGAGCAGTACTTC. This sequence encodes CASRAHSSYEQYF.

The rearrangement joins TRBV7-6 to TRBJ2-7; D is tentatively TRBD1 or TRBD2 (5 bases each). The CDR3 extends over 14 amino acids. V gave up 1 base and J gave up 6 bases, with 13 bases separating them. Germline V gene data show CDR1 as SGHVS and CDR2 as FNYEAQ. The CDR3: CASSLEGTSGEQYF. The CDR3 nucleotides are TGTGCCAGCAGCTTAGAGGGGACCTCGGGCGAGCAGTACTTC.

The genes are TRBV11-2 and TRBJ1-3; D possibly corresponds to TRBD1 (5 bases). Trimming cost V 2 bases and J 1 base, with 18 bases left between them. Germline V gene lookup returns CDR1 SGHAT and CDR2 FQNNGV. The CDR3 is 18 residues long. CDR3 DNA: TGTGCCAGCAGCTTATTAAGTTGGGGCCCTAGGTCTGGAAACACCATATATTTT. As protein: CASSLLSWGPRSGNTIYF.

The V call is TRBV9, the J call TRBJ1-5; weak D call: TRBD1 (5 bases). Per the germline V gene, CDR1 is SGDLS and CDR2 is YYNGEE. V was cut by 7 bases and J by 6 bases, with 17 bases left in between. The CDR3 runs to 14 residues. The CDR3 sequence is CASRGRAGSQPQHF. CDR3 bases: TGTGCCAGCCGGGGGAGGGCAGGGAGTCAGCCCCAGCATTTT.

The V call is TRBV12-3 or TRBV12-4, the J call TRBJ2-2; D call uncertain. There are 12 residues in the CDR3. The V and J ends lost 11 bases and 6 bases respectively, with 13 bases between them. CDR3 nucleotide sequence: TGTGCCTCTGGAACAGTAGCCGGGGAGCTGTTTTTT. It codes for CASGTVAGELFF.